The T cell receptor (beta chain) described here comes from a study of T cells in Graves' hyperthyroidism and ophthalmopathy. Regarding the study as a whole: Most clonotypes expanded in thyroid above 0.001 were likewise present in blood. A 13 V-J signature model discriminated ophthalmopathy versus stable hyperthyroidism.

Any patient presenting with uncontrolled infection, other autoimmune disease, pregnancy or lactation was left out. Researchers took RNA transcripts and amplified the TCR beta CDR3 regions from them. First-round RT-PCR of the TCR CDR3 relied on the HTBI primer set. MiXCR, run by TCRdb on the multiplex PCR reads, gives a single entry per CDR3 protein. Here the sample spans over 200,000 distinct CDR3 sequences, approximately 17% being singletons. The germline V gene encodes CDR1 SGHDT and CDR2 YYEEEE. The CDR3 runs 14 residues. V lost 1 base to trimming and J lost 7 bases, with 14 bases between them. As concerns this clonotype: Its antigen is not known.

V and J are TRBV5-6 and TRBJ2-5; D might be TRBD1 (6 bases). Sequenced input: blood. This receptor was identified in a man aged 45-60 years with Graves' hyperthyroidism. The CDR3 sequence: CASSLQGRGPTQYF. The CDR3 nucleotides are TGTGCCAGCAGCTTGCAGGGCAGGGGTCCGACCCAGTACTTC.